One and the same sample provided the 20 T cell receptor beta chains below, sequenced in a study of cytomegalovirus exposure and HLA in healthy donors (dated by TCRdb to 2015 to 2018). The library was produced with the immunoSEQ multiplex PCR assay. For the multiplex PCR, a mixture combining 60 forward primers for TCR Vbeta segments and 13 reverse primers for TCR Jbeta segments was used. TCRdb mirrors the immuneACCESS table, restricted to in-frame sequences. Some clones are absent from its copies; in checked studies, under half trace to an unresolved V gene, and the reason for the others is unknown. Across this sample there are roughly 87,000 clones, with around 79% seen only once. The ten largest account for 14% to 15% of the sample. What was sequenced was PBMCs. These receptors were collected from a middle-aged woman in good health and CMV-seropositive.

The CDR3 DNA is TGTGCCAGCAGCCCCGCCGCGGGGGGGGCTGGGGCCAACGTCCTGACTTTC. Its translation is CASSPAAGGAGANVLTF. This chain links TRBV13 with TRBJ2-6; 9 nucleotides match TRBD2. The CDR3 runs 17 residues. Germline CDR1 is PRHDT and CDR2 is FYEKMQ (reference sequence). Trimming at V came to 5 bases and at J to 2 bases, leaving 7 bases not matched to a gene.

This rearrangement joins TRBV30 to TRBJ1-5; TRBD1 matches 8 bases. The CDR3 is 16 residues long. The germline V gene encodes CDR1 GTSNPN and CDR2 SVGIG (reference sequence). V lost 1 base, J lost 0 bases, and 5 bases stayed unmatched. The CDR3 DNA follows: TGTGCCTGGAGTGGTGGGACAGGCTATAGCAATCAGCCCCAGCATTTT. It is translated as CAWSGGTGYSNQPQHF.

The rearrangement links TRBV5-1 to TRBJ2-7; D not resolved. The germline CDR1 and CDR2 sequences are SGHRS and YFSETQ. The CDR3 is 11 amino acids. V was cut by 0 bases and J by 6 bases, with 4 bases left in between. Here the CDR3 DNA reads TGCGCCAGCAGCTTGGGCGGCGAGCAGTACTTC. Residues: CASSLGGEQYF.

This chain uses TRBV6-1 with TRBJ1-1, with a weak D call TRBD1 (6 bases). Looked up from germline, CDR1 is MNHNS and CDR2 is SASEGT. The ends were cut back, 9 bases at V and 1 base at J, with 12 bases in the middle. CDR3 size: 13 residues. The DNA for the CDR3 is TGTGCCAGAGCAACAGGGCCGAACACTGAAGCTTTCTTT. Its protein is CARATGPNTEAFF.

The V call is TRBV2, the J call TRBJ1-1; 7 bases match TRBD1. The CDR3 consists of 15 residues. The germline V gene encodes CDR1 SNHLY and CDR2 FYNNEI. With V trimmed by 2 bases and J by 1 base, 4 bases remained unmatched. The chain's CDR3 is CASSEKTGWNTEAFF. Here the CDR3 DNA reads TGTGCCAGCAGTGAAAAGACAGGGTGGAACACTGAAGCTTTCTTT.

In DNA form, the CDR3 reads TGTGCCAGCAGCTTGGGCGGGGTCTCCTACAATGAGCAGTTCTTC. It is translated as CASSLGGVSYNEQFF. This rearrangement joins TRBV7-2 to TRBJ2-1; D is perhaps TRBD2 (6 bases). This CDR3 comprises 15 residues. CDR1 and CDR2 from the germline V gene are SGHTA and FQGNSA. V was cut by 3 bases and J by 0 bases, with 9 bases left in between.

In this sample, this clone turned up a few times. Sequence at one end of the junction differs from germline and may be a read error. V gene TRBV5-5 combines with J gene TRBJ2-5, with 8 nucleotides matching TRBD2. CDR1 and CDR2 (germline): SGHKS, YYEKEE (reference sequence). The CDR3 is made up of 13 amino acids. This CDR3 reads CASTLGLVETQYF. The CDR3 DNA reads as TGTGCCAGCACCTTGGGACTAGTGGAGACCCAGTACTTC.

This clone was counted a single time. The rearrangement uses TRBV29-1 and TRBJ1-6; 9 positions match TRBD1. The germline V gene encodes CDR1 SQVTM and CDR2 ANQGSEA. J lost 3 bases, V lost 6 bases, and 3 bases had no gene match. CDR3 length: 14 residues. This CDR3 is CSVRTGDYNSPLHF. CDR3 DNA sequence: TGCAGCGTCCGGACAGGGGACTATAATTCACCCCTCCACTTT.

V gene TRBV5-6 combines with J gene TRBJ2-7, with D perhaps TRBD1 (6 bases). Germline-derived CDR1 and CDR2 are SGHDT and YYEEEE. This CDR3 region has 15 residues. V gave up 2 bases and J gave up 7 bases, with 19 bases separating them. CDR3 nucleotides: TGTGCCAGCAGCTTTCTACACAGGGCCGCCCTGGAGCAGTACTTC. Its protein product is CASSFLHRAALEQYF.

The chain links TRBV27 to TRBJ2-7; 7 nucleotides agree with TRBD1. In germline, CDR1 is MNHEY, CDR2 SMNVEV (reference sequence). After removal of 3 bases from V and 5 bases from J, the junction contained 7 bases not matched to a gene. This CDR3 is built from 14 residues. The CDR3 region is CASSLVEGADEQYF. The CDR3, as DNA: TGTGCCAGCAGTTTGGTTGAGGGGGCGGACGAGCAGTACTTC.

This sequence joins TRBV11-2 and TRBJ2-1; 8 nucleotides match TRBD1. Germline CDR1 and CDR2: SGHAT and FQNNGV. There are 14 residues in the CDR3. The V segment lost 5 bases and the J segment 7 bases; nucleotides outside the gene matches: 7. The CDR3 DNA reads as TGTGCCAGCAGCAGACGGACAGGGAATAATGAGCAGTTCTTC. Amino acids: CASSRRTGNNEQFF.

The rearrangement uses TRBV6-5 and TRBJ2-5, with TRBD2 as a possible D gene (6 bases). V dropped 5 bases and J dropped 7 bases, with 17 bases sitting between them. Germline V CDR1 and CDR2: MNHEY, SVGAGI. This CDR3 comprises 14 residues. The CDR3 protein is CASSNQPGVSTQYF. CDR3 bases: TGTGCCAGCAGTAACCAACCGGGAGTCTCGACCCAGTACTTC.

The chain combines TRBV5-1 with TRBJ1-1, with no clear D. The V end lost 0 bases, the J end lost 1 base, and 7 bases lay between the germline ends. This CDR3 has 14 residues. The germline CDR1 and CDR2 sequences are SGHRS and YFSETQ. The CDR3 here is CASSLVQTNTEAFF. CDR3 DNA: TGCGCCAGCAGCTTGGTACAGACGAACACTGAAGCTTTCTTT.

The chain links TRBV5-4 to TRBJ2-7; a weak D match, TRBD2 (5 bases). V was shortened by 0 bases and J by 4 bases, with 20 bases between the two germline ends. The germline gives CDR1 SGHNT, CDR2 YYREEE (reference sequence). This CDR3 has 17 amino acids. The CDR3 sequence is CASSLDPLGTPSYEQYF. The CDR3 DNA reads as TGTGCCAGCAGCTTGGACCCACTAGGTACGCCGTCTTACGAGCAGTACTTC. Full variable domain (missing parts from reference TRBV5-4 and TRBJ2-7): ETGVTQSPTHLIKTRGQQVTLRCSSQSGHNTVSWYQQALGQGPQFIFQYYREEENGRGNFPPRFSGLQFPNYSSELNVNALELDDSALYLCASSLDPLGTPSYEQYFGPGTRLTVT.

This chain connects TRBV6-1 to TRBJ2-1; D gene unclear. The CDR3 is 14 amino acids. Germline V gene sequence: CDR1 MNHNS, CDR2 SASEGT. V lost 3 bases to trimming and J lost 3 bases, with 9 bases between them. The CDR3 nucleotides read TGTGCCAGCAGTGATTATGGCCTCTACAATGAGCAGTTCTTC. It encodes CASSDYGLYNEQFF.

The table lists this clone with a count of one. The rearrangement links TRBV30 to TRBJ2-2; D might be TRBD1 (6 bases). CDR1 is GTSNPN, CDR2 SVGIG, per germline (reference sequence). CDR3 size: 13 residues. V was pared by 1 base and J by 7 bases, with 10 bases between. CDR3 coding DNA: TGTGCCTGGAGTGGAGAGGGGGTCGGGGAGCTGTTTTTT. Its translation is CAWSGEGVGELFF.

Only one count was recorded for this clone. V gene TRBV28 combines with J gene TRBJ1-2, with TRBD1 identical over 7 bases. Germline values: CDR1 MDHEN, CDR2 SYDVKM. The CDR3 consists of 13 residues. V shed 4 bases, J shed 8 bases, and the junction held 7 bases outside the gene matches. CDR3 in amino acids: CASSSQGPGGYTF. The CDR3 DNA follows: TGTGCCAGCAGTTCACAGGGGCCGGGAGGCTACACCTTC.

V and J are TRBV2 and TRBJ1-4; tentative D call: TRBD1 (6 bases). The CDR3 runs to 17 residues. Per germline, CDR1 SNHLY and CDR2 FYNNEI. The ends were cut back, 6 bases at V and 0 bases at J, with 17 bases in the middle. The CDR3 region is CASRNQGSRPTNEKLFF. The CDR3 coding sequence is TGTGCCAGCAGAAACCAGGGGTCCAGACCAACTAATGAAAAACTGTTTTTT.

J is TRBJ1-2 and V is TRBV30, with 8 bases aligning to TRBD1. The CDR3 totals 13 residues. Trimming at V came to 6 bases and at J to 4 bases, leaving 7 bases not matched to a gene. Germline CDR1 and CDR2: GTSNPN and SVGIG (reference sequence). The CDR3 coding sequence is TGTGCCTGCCGTACAGGGACAGGCTATGGCTACACCTTC. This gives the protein CACRTGTGYGYTF. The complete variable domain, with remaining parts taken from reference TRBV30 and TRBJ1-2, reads SQTIHQWPATLVQPVGSPLSLECTVEGTSNPNLYWYRQAAGRGLQLLFYSVGIGQISSEVPQNLSASRPQDRQFILSSKKLLLSDSGFYLCACRTGTGYGYTFGSGTRLTVV.

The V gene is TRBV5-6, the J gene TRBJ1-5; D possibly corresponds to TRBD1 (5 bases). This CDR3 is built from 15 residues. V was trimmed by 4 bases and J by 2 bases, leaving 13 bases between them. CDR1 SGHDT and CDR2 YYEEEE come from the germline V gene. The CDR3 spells CASSHWGERNQPQHF. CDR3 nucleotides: TGTGCCAGCAGCCACTGGGGGGAACGCAATCAGCCCCAGCATTTT.